This T cell receptor (beta chain) was retrieved from a study of blood T cell repertoires in COVID-19. Study background: Donors in the United States, Italy and Spain gave samples during acute or convalescent COVID-19. PBMCs, B-cell-depleted T cells, or T cells provided the cDNA or gDNA that made up the material.

V lost 3 bases and J lost 5, with 13 bases in between. Germline V CDR1 and CDR2: SQVTM, ANQGSEA. CDR3 length equals 13 residues. In the authors' methods: Estimated nucleated cell counts came from reference gene primer amplification. Some clones are missing from TCRdb's copy, which holds only in-frame ones; the method was immunoSEQ multiplex PCR. The DNA was the basis for D and trimming; V, J and clone size are from that table. The sample contains some 70,000 clones, around 93% of which appear only once. The receptor's source is a human donor in a cohort sampled during active COVID-19. Sequenced input: peripheral blood. The chain combines TRBV29-1 with TRBJ2-5; a possible D gene is TRBD1 (6 bases). The chain's CDR3 is CSVEWTVEETQYF. Here the CDR3 DNA reads TGCAGCGTTGAGTGGACAGTTGAGGAGACCCAGTACTTC.